The rows below give T cell receptor beta chains drawn from one sample of a study of CD8+ T cells in alopecia areata. Assay used: immunoSEQ multiplex PCR; TCRdb lists only in-frame clones, some missing. The profile shows 100,000 to 150,000 clones, around 50% of them singletons. What was sequenced was NKG2D-low CD8+ T cells sorted from blood. The receptor set was obtained from a human donor with alopecia areata. Both conserved end residues are part of each CDR3. The D gene is left open where the match is weak. Where a row states a size, it is once, few, many or the class of an expanded clone; other rows omit it.

clone_size: -; d_call: -; j_call: TRBJ2-5; v_call: TRBV6-5; cdr3_nt: TGTGCCAGCAGTTACTCGCGCCGAGAGACCCAGTACTTC; cdr3_aa: CASSYSRRETQYF
clone_size: -; d_call: -; j_call: TRBJ2-7; v_call: TRBV29-1; cdr3_nt: TGCAGCGCAGACTCTGGCTACGAGCAGTACTTC; cdr3_aa: CSADSGYEQYF
clone_size: -; d_call: -; j_call: TRBJ1-2; v_call: TRBV29-1; cdr3_nt: TGCAGCCTAGCAGGTGGGGGAGGCTACACCTTC; cdr3_aa: CSLAGGGGYTF
clone_size: few; d_call: TRBD2; j_call: TRBJ2-5; v_call: TRBV29-1; cdr3_nt: TGCAGCACAACGGGACTAGCGGGCCAAGAGACCCAGTACTTC; cdr3_aa: CSTTGLAGQETQYF
clone_size: -; d_call: -; j_call: TRBJ2-3; v_call: TRBV30; cdr3_nt: TGTGCCTCCGATCAGCTAGATACGCAGTATTTT; cdr3_aa: CASDQLDTQYF
clone_size: -; d_call: -; j_call: TRBJ2-1; v_call: TRBV11-2; cdr3_nt: TGTGCCAGCAGCTTAGAGGCCCTCCAGAATGAGCAGTTCTTC; cdr3_aa: CASSLEALQNEQFF
clone_size: few; d_call: TRBD2; j_call: TRBJ2-1; v_call: TRBV29-1; cdr3_nt: TGCAGCGTTACCGGGACTAGCGGGTTTAGCTCCTACAATGAGCAGTTCTTC; cdr3_aa: CSVTGTSGFSSYNEQFF
clone_size: -; d_call: -; j_call: TRBJ2-7; v_call: TRBV9; cdr3_nt: TGTGCCAACAGCGCAGGGGGGACAGCCACCTACGAGCAGTACTTC; cdr3_aa: CANSAGGTATYEQYF
clone_size: -; d_call: -; j_call: TRBJ2-5; v_call: TRBV27; cdr3_nt: TGTGCCAGCAGTTTTGGGATCCAAGAGACCCAGTACTTC; cdr3_aa: CASSFGIQETQYF
clone_size: -; d_call: -; j_call: TRBJ1-2; v_call: TRBV4-1; cdr3_nt: TGCGCCAGCAGCCAAGTGTATGGGGATACAGGTGGCTACACCTTC; cdr3_aa: CASSQVYGDTGGYTF
clone_size: -; d_call: -; j_call: TRBJ1-5; v_call: TRBV27; cdr3_nt: TGTGCCAGCAGCCGGGATGGTGGCAGCAATCAGCCCCAGCATTTT; cdr3_aa: CASSRDGGSNQPQHF
clone_size: -; d_call: TRBD2; j_call: TRBJ2-3; v_call: TRBV7-2; cdr3_nt: TGTGCCAGCAGCTTCGAGCGGGAGACGGGAGATACGCAGTATTTT; cdr3_aa: CASSFERETGDTQYF
clone_size: few; d_call: TRBD1; j_call: TRBJ1-1; v_call: TRBV29-1; cdr3_nt: TGCAGCGTCCGAGGGACAGGGGGCCCGAACACTGAAGCTTTCTTT; cdr3_aa: CSVRGTGGPNTEAFF
clone_size: -; d_call: -; j_call: TRBJ1-1; v_call: TRBV29-1; cdr3_nt: TGCAGCGTTGTATCTCAGGGGAGGACCACTGAAGCTTTCTTT; cdr3_aa: CSVVSQGRTTEAFF
clone_size: -; d_call: TRBD2; j_call: TRBJ2-3; v_call: TRBV6-5; cdr3_nt: TGTGCCAGCGTTCCGCGGGAGGGATCAGATACGCAGTATTTT; cdr3_aa: CASVPREGSDTQYF
clone_size: -; d_call: TRBD2; j_call: TRBJ2-3; v_call: TRBV5-1; cdr3_nt: TGCGCCAGCAGCTTACTAGCGGGGGAACCAGATACGCAGTATTTT; cdr3_aa: CASSLLAGEPDTQYF
clone_size: -; d_call: -; j_call: TRBJ1-2; v_call: TRBV29-1; cdr3_nt: TGCAGCGTTGAGAAAGGGCCCCCTAACTATGGCTACACCTTC; cdr3_aa: CSVEKGPPNYGYTF
clone_size: -; d_call: -; j_call: TRBJ2-1; v_call: TRBV2; cdr3_nt: TGTGCCAGCAGTGAACTTAATGAGCAGTTCTTC; cdr3_aa: CASSELNEQFF
clone_size: few; d_call: -; j_call: TRBJ2-2; v_call: TRBV29-1; cdr3_nt: TGCAGCGTTCGAGCGAGGGAGGGGGACACCGGGGAGCTGTTTTTT; cdr3_aa: CSVRAREGDTGELFF
clone_size: -; d_call: -; j_call: TRBJ2-1; v_call: TRBV5-6; cdr3_nt: TGTGCCAGCAGCCTGGCGAACAATGAGCAGTTCTTC; cdr3_aa: CASSLANNEQFF
clone_size: -; d_call: -; j_call: TRBJ2-7; v_call: TRBV27; cdr3_nt: TGTGCCAGCAGTGCTCTAGGATTCACTGACGAGCAGTACTTC; cdr3_aa: CASSALGFTDEQYF
clone_size: -; d_call: -; j_call: TRBJ2-7; v_call: TRBV30; cdr3_nt: TGTGCCTGGAGTCCTCCGGGGAGCCGAAGCTCCTACGAGCAGTACTTC; cdr3_aa: CAWSPPGSRSSYEQYF
clone_size: -; d_call: TRBD2; j_call: TRBJ2-5; v_call: TRBV29-1; cdr3_nt: TGCAGCGTTGAAGGTCTAGCGGGGAAAGAGACCCAGTACTTC; cdr3_aa: CSVEGLAGKETQYF
clone_size: -; d_call: -; j_call: TRBJ2-7; v_call: TRBV27; cdr3_nt: TGTGCCAGCAGTTTACAGGGGTCTTACGAGCAGTACTTC; cdr3_aa: CASSLQGSYEQYF
clone_size: -; d_call: -; j_call: TRBJ2-7; v_call: TRBV30; cdr3_nt: TGTGCCTGGAGTGGACAGGACCCCTACGAGCAGTACTTC; cdr3_aa: CAWSGQDPYEQYF
clone_size: -; d_call: TRBD1; j_call: TRBJ1-5; v_call: TRBV2; cdr3_nt: TGTGCCAGCAGGCCGGACAGGGGGCGCAGTCAGCCCCAGCATTTT; cdr3_aa: CASRPDRGRSQPQHF
clone_size: few; d_call: -; j_call: TRBJ2-1; v_call: TRBV28; cdr3_nt: TGTGCCAGCAGTTCCCCGATGTGGGTAGGGAACAATGAGCAGTTCTTC; cdr3_aa: CASSSPMWVGNNEQFF
clone_size: few; d_call: -; j_call: TRBJ2-7; v_call: TRBV2; cdr3_nt: TGTGCCAGCAGTGAACACCACTACGAGCAGTACTTC; cdr3_aa: CASSEHHYEQYF
clone_size: -; d_call: -; j_call: TRBJ2-3; v_call: TRBV29-1; cdr3_nt: TGCAGCGGGCATTTGGAGGCAGATACGCAGTATTTT; cdr3_aa: CSGHLEADTQYF
clone_size: -; d_call: -; j_call: TRBJ2-1; v_call: TRBV7-8; cdr3_nt: TGTGCCAGCAGCCACACTAGTATCTTGGATGAGCAGTTCTTC; cdr3_aa: CASSHTSILDEQFF
clone_size: -; d_call: TRBD2; j_call: TRBJ2-1; v_call: TRBV29-1; cdr3_nt: TGCAGCGTTGAAGCCCCGGGACTAGCGGGGGACAATGAGCAGTTCTTC; cdr3_aa: CSVEAPGLAGDNEQFF
clone_size: -; d_call: TRBD2; j_call: TRBJ2-3; v_call: TRBV2; cdr3_nt: TGTGCCAGCACCCTGACGGGAGGCTTAACAGATACGCAGTATTTT; cdr3_aa: CASTLTGGLTDTQYF
clone_size: -; d_call: -; j_call: TRBJ1-2; v_call: TRBV7-2; cdr3_nt: TGTGCCAGCGGGGGGGATGGCTACACCTTC; cdr3_aa: CASGGDGYTF
clone_size: few; d_call: TRBD2; j_call: TRBJ2-5; v_call: TRBV14; cdr3_nt: TGTGCCAGCAGCCCCCTGAGCAGCGGGATGGCGGAGACCCAGTACTTC; cdr3_aa: CASSPLSSGMAETQYF
clone_size: -; d_call: -; j_call: TRBJ2-1; v_call: TRBV7-9; cdr3_nt: TGTGCCAGCAGCCCCGACTACAATGAGCAGTTCTTC; cdr3_aa: CASSPDYNEQFF
clone_size: -; d_call: -; j_call: TRBJ2-7; v_call: TRBV6-5; cdr3_nt: TGTGCCAGCGCCTACCGACGGACCCTACCATACGAGCAGTACTTC; cdr3_aa: CASAYRRTLPYEQYF
clone_size: -; d_call: -; j_call: TRBJ2-1; v_call: TRBV30; cdr3_nt: TGTGCCTGGAGTTCCCCCCTCACTGGGCAGTTCTTC; cdr3_aa: CAWSSPLTGQFF
clone_size: -; d_call: TRBD1; j_call: TRBJ2-5; v_call: TRBV9; cdr3_nt: TGTGCCAGCAGCCTACAGGGGGCGTCGGGGGAGACCCAGTACTTC; cdr3_aa: CASSLQGASGETQYF
clone_size: few; d_call: -; j_call: TRBJ1-3; v_call: TRBV15; cdr3_nt: TGTGCCACCAGCAAGGTGAGCTCTGGAAACACCATATATTTT; cdr3_aa: CATSKVSSGNTIYF
clone_size: once; d_call: -; j_call: TRBJ2-3; v_call: TRBV29-1; cdr3_nt: TGCAGCGTTGTTGAGCAGGGGGATACGCAGTATTTT; cdr3_aa: CSVVEQGDTQYF
clone_size: -; d_call: TRBD2; j_call: TRBJ2-7; v_call: TRBV14; cdr3_nt: TGTGCCAGCAGCCGAGGGACTAGCGGGCCCGTCAAGTACTTC; cdr3_aa: CASSRGTSGPVKYF
clone_size: -; d_call: -; j_call: TRBJ1-3; v_call: TRBV29-1; cdr3_nt: TGCAGCGGGCAGGCTGGAAACACCATATATTTT; cdr3_aa: CSGQAGNTIYF
clone_size: few; d_call: TRBD1; j_call: TRBJ2-7; v_call: TRBV29-1; cdr3_nt: TGCAGCCTCAAGACAGGGGATTCGCACGAGCAGTACTTC; cdr3_aa: CSLKTGDSHEQYF
clone_size: -; d_call: -; j_call: TRBJ2-1; v_call: TRBV7-6; cdr3_nt: TGTGCCAGCAGCGCAGGGGATGAGCAGTTCTTC; cdr3_aa: CASSAGDEQFF
clone_size: -; d_call: -; j_call: TRBJ1-2; v_call: TRBV7-9; cdr3_nt: TGTGCCAGCAGCTTATCGGCTAACTATGGCTACACCTTC; cdr3_aa: CASSLSANYGYTF
clone_size: -; d_call: -; j_call: TRBJ1-2; v_call: TRBV9; cdr3_nt: TGTGCCAGCAGCTCCGGCGGTTCTGGCTACACCTTC; cdr3_aa: CASSSGGSGYTF
clone_size: -; d_call: -; j_call: TRBJ2-7; v_call: TRBV29-1; cdr3_nt: TGCAGCGTTGAAGGAGGAGGGTTTCCCCCCTACGAGCAGTACTTC; cdr3_aa: CSVEGGGFPPYEQYF
clone_size: -; d_call: -; j_call: TRBJ2-2; v_call: TRBV27; cdr3_nt: TGTGCCGTCCTGGGACCCGGGGAGCTGTTTTTT; cdr3_aa: CAVLGPGELFF
clone_size: -; d_call: -; j_call: TRBJ2-4; v_call: TRBV4-3; cdr3_nt: TGCGCCAGCAGCCAAGTCGCCGGGGGAAACATTCAGTACTTC; cdr3_aa: CASSQVAGGNIQYF
clone_size: few; d_call: TRBD1; j_call: TRBJ1-6; v_call: TRBV28; cdr3_nt: TGTGCCAGCAGACCGGGACAGGGGGAAAATTCACCCCTCCACTTT; cdr3_aa: CASRPGQGENSPLHF
clone_size: few; d_call: -; j_call: TRBJ2-5; v_call: TRBV4-1; cdr3_nt: TGCGCCAGCAGCCAAGATGAGGGGGTATCGGGGCAAGAGACCCAGTACTTC; cdr3_aa: CASSQDEGVSGQETQYF
clone_size: -; d_call: -; j_call: TRBJ2-5; v_call: TRBV6-5; cdr3_nt: TGTGCCAGCAGGGGATTAACAGGGTCAGGGGAGACCCAGTACTTC; cdr3_aa: CASRGLTGSGETQYF
clone_size: -; d_call: -; j_call: TRBJ1-1; v_call: TRBV29-1; cdr3_nt: TGCAGCGTTGAGGAAGACACTGAAGCTTTCTTT; cdr3_aa: CSVEEDTEAFF
clone_size: -; d_call: -; j_call: TRBJ1-2; v_call: TRBV29-1; cdr3_nt: TGCAGCGTTGAAGAGGCCAGGTCGTATGTTTATGGCTACACCTTC; cdr3_aa: CSVEEARSYVYGYTF
clone_size: few; d_call: -; j_call: TRBJ2-7; v_call: TRBV28; cdr3_nt: TGTGCCAGCAGCCAGCCCCGGGACACCTCCTACGAGCAGTACTTC; cdr3_aa: CASSQPRDTSYEQYF
clone_size: -; d_call: -; j_call: TRBJ2-7; v_call: TRBV5-1; cdr3_nt: TGCGCCAGCAGCCCCCGGGGAACCTCCTACGAGCAGTACTTC; cdr3_aa: CASSPRGTSYEQYF
clone_size: few; d_call: -; j_call: TRBJ2-5; v_call: TRBV29-1; cdr3_nt: TGCAGCGTTGAAGATCCGAGGGAGCAAGAGACCCAGTACTTC; cdr3_aa: CSVEDPREQETQYF